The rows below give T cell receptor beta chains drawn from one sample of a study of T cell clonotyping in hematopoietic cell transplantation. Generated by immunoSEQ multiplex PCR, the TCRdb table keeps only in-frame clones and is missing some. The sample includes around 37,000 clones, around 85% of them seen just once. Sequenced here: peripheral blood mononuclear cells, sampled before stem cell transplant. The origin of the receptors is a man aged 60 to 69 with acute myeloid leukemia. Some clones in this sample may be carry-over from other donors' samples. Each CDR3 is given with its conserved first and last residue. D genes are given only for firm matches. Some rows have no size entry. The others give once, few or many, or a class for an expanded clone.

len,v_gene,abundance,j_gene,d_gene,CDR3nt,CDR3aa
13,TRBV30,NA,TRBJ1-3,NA,TGTGCCTGGAGTGTTAACGGTGGAAACACCATATATTTT,CAWSVNGGNTIYF
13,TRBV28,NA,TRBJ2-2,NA,TGTGCCAGTGGGGGACTTACTACCGGGGAGCTGTTTTTT,CASGGLTTGELFF
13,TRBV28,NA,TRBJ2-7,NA,TGTGCCAGCAGTTTCCAGGGTTCCCACGAGCAGTACTTC,CASSFQGSHEQYF
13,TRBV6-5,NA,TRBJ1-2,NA,TGTGCCAGCCGGGGTGGTCCTTGGGGGGGCTACACCTTC,CASRGGPWGGYTF
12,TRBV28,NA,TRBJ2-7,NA,TGTGCCAGCAGACGGGACATATACGAGCAGTACTTC,CASRRDIYEQYF
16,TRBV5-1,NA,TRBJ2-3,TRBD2,TGCGCCAGCAGCTCTGGGGGGGTCCGAAGCACAGATACGCAGTATTTT,CASSSGGVRSTDTQYF
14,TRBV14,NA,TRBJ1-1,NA,TGTGCCAGCAGCCAAGACGTCAGGGTCACTGAAGCTTTCTTT,CASSQDVRVTEAFF
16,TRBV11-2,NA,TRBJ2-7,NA,TGTGCCAGCAGCTTAGGGGGGGGCCGCCTCCCCTACGAGCAGTACTTC,CASSLGGGRLPYEQYF
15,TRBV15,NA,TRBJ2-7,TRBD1,TGTGCCACCAGATATCAAGGACAGGGGGCCGACGAGCAGTACTTC,CATRYQGQGADEQYF
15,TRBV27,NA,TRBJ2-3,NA,TGTGCCAGCAGTTTAGGGGGCGGGGTCCATGATACGCAGTATTTT,CASSLGGGVHDTQYF
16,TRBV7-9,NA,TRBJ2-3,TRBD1,TGTGCCAGCAGCCCCGGGACAGGGACCGCGGCAGATACGCAGTATTTT,CASSPGTGTAADTQYF
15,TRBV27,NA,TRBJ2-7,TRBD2,TGTGCCAGCAGTTTAAAGGGGACTAGCGGCTACGAGCAGTACTTC,CASSLKGTSGYEQYF
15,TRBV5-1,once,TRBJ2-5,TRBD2,TGCGCCAGCAGCTTTACCAGCGGGGGACAAGAGACCCAGTACTTC,CASSFTSGGQETQYF
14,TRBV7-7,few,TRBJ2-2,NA,TGTGCCAGCAGCCAGGGGAGAGGGACCGGGGAGCTGTTTTTT,CASSQGRGTGELFF
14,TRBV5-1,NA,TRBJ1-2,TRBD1,TGCGCCAGCAGCTTGGCGGACAGGGTGGGAGGCTACACCTTC,CASSLADRVGGYTF
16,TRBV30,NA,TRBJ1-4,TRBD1,TGTGCCTGGAGTGGCCCGACAGGGACGTGGCAAGAAAAACTGTTTTTT,CAWSGPTGTWQEKLFF
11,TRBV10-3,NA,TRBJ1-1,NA,TGTGCCATCAGTGAGTTGAGTAGAGCTTTCTTT,CAISELSRAFF
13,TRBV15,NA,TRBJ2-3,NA,TGTGCCACCAGCCCCGGGGCGGCAGATACGCAGTATTTT,CATSPGAADTQYF
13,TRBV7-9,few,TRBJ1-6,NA,TGTGCCAGCAGCCAGGGCACTAATTCACCCCTCCACTTT,CASSQGTNSPLHF
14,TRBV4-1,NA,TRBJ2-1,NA,TGCGCCAGCAGCCAAGATTTTGTGAGGAATGAGCAGTTCTTC,CASSQDFVRNEQFF
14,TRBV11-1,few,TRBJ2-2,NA,TGTGCCAGCAGCTTAGATCTGCCGGGCGGGGAGCTGTTTTTT,CASSLDLPGGELFF
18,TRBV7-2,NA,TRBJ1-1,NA,TGTGCCAGCAGGTATGACCCCTTAGGGGGGGATATGAACACTGAAGCTTTCTTT,CASRYDPLGGDMNTEAFF
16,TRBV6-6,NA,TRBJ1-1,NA,TGTGCCAGCAGCCCCGGCAGTGGGTGGGGGGGAACTGAAGCTTTCTTT,CASSPGSGWGGTEAFF
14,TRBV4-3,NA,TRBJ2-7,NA,TGCGCCAGCAGCCAAGCGGGGGCAACCTACGAGCAGTACTTC,CASSQAGATYEQYF
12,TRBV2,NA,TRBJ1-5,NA,TGTGCCAGCAGCCCAGCTAATCAGCCCCAGCATTTT,CASSPANQPQHF
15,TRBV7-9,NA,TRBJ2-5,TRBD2,TGTGCCAGCAGCCCGCCGGGACTAGCCGGAGAGACCCAGTACTTC,CASSPPGLAGETQYF
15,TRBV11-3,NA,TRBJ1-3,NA,TGTGCCAGCAGCTTGGGGGGGTCCTCTGGAAACACCATATATTTT,CASSLGGSSGNTIYF